This T cell receptor beta chain was sequenced for a study of blood T cells in healthy people across ages. The second PCR ran roughly 7 to 12 cycles with a sample-barcoded 5' primer and J-beta primers. TCRdb re-analysed the 5' RACE reads in MiXCR, keeping a single row per CDR3 protein. The sample lists fewer than 900,000 distinct CDR3 sequences; 35% to 45% were seen once. In regard to this clonotype: As yet, its antigen is unknown.

The CDR3 covers 16 residues. V lost 1 base, J lost 4 bases, and 5 bases stayed unmatched. Germline V lookup: CDR1 LGHNA, CDR2 YNFKEQ. Findings and caveats of the study: A greater number of naive CD4+ cells and higher diversity distinguished long-lived donors from aged donors.

Caucasian individuals from Russia who were healthy and aged about 6 to 100 acted as donors. A minimum of 6 micrograms of total RNA was extracted per sample. The rearrangement joins TRBV4-2 to TRBJ1-5, with TRBD1 identical over 9 bases. Input material: blood. The sequence was collected from a woman aged 55 to 70 in good health. The CDR3 spells CASSQGSTGGNQPQHF. DNA of the CDR3: TGTGCCAGCAGCCAAGGATCGACAGGGGGAAATCAGCCCCAGCATTTT.